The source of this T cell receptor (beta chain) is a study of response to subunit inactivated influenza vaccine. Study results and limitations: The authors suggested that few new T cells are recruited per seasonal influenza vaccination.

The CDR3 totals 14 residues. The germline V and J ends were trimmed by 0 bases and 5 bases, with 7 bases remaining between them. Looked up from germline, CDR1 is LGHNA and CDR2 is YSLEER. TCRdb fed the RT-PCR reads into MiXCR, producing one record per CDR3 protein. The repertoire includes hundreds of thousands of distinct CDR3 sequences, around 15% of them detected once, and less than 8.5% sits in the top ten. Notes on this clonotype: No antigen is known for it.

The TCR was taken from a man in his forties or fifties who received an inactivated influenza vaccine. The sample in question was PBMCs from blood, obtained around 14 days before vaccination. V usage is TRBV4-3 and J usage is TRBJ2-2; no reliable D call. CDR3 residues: CASSQERATGELFF. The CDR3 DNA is TGCGCCAGCAGCCAAGAACGAGCGACCGGGGAGCTGTTTTTT.